The following is a T cell receptor beta chain sequence with its context. Its target antigen remains unknown. Per-base qualities were not stored, and no clone one base away is much larger. Patients with autoimmune disease history or receiving systemic immunosuppression were excluded from the trial. Peripheral blood for TCR sequencing was collected from all dose cohorts at baseline, on cycle 4 day 1, and on cycle 7 day 1. Samples were obtained from an open-label, multicenter, first-in-human phase I dose-escalation trial of ivuxolimab. Adults with locally advanced or metastatic melanoma, renal cell carcinoma, hepatocellular carcinoma or head and neck squamous cell carcinoma were enrolled in the trial. CD4+ and CD8+ T cells were sorted separately from peripheral blood before TCR sequencing. Genomic DNA was isolated from the sorted cells so that the TCRbeta CDR3 region could be sequenced. TCRbeta CDR3 regions were sequenced using the immunoSEQ Assay. TCRdb carries this immuneACCESS record with in-frame sequences only. Its versions omit some clonotypes, under half of them owing to an unresolved V gene in the studies checked, with the rest unexplained. This sample comprises about 60,000 clones, roughly 80% of them detected only once. The ten biggest clones cover roughly 2.1% of the sample.

This entry is derived from a study of OX40 agonist ivuxolimab in advanced cancers. Concerning the study at large: The costimulatory receptor OX40 (CD134) was targeted by ivuxolimab, a fully human IgG2 agonistic monoclonal antibody. Partial responses were achieved by three dose-escalation patients, of whom one had hepatocellular carcinoma and two had cutaneous melanoma. Peripheral TCRbeta sequencing aimed to test whether ivuxolimab altered TCR sequence diversity and caused clonal T-cell expansion. The paper covers the monotherapy dose-escalation part of the phase I ivuxolimab trial, which included N of about 50 patients. In the dose-escalation cohort, approximately 82% of patients were male, and the mean age was approximately 64 years, with a range of about 20 to 79. Intravenous ivuxolimab was administered to patients every 2 weeks at six dose levels: 0.01, 0.1, 0.3, 1.5, 3 and 10 mg/kg. Prior anti-PD-1, anti-PD-L1 or anti-CTLA-4 therapy was permitted, and approximately 40% of dose-escalation patients had received checkpoint inhibitors. Of the 50 to 55 patients in dose escalation, 19 had hepatocellular carcinoma, around 15 had melanoma, 9 had renal cell carcinoma and 9 had head and neck cancer.

General conclusions and limits of the study: Low levels of normalized T-cell clonal expansion were also seen in some patients who did not respond. In the 0.1-3.0 mg/kg groups, partial responders were among the patients with the lowest normalized peripheral clonal expansion, particularly in CD8+ T cells. At doses of 0.1 to 3.0 mg/kg, clonal expansion of both CD4+ and CD8+ T cells in blood was seen between baseline and week 6. The antigen specificity of the clonally expanded peripheral T cells was not determined. After ivuxolimab, more expanded clones were found on average in CD8+ T cells than in CD4+ T cells.

This sequence was found in an adult with an advanced solid tumor such as melanoma, head and neck, liver or kidney cancer. The sequencing used CD4+ or CD8+ T cells sorted from blood, collected in a trial of the OX40 agonist ivuxolimab.

The CDR3 protein is CASSLRGPVMNTEAFF. The DNA sequence follows: TGTGCCAGCAGCTTAAGGGGGCCGGTTATGAACACTGAAGCTTTCTTT. The rearrangement joined TRBV13 to TRBJ1-1; TRBD1 agrees with 7 junctional bases. Trimming leaves V shorter by 2 bases and J shorter by 0 bases, with the junction holding 6 bases beyond the gene matches. The germline V gene (reference sequence) sets CDR1 to PRHDT and CDR2 to FYEKMQ. Counted from cysteine to phenylalanine, this CDR3 has 16 amino acids. Of the read, only the CDR3 DNA is kept; its 48 bases are in frame from base 1.